The 25 T cell receptor beta chains reported below all come from one sample, sequenced in a study of patients and donors after allogeneic stem cell transplantation. TCRdb re-derived calls from the RT-PCR reads in MiXCR, one entry per CDR3 protein. The repertoire has about 90,000 distinct CDR3 sequences, 48% of them found once; the top ten carry 50% to 75%. Material: blood, either unsorted or a sorted T cell fraction (not recorded which). These receptors all stem from a human donor who was either an allogeneic HSCT recipient or a stem cell or donor lymphocyte infusion donor (not recorded which). It is not recorded whose cells these are; they may come from a transplant donor.

The chain recombines TRBV5-6 with TRBJ1-5; 7 nucleotides line up with TRBD1. From germline, CDR1 is SGHDT and CDR2 YYEEEE. This CDR3 comprises 18 residues. V gave up 1 base and J gave up 7 bases; unmatched junction bases: 17. CDR3 DNA sequence: TGTGCCAGCAGCTTGTTCCGAAAGACAGGGTGGTCAGGGCAGCCCCAGCATTTT. Its translation: CASSLFRKTGWSGQPQHF.

The rearrangement uses TRBV5-1 and TRBJ1-2; D is unresolved. This CDR3 spans 15 amino acids. V lost 0 bases and J 4 bases, leaving 13 bases between the germline ends. The germline V gene has CDR1 SGHRS and CDR2 YFSETQ. This CDR3 is CASSLDGTTFYGYTF. CDR3 coding DNA: TGCGCCAGCAGCTTGGATGGCACCACCTTCTATGGCTACACCTTC. The full variable domain, with the rest looked up from reference TRBV5-1 and TRBJ1-2, is KAGVTQTPRYLIKTRGQQVTLSCSPISGHRSVSWYQQTPGQGLQFLFEYFSETQRNKGNFPGRFSGRQFSNSRSEMNVSTLELGDSALYLCASSLDGTTFYGYTFGSGTRLTVV.

The chain employs TRBV4-3 and TRBJ2-2; 11 bases map to TRBD2. Germline lookup yields CDR1 LGHNA and CDR2 YSLEER. The CDR3 covers 16 residues. The trim removed 1 base at V and 7 bases at J, leaving 5 bases unmatched. CDR3 bases: TGCGCCAGCAGCCAAGTAGCGGGAGGGCTCGGCGGGGAGCTGTTTTTT. It codes for CASSQVAGGLGGELFF.

This sequence joins TRBV27 and TRBJ2-2; D unresolved. V lost 5 bases to trimming and J lost 0 bases, with 10 bases between them. Germline CDR1 reads MNHEY; CDR2 reads SMNVEV (reference sequence). The length of the CDR3 is 15 residues. DNA for the CDR3: TGTGCCAGCAGTCGACTGAAGACGAACACCGGGGAGCTGTTTTTT. Protein product: CASSRLKTNTGELFF.

This sequence joins TRBV7-6 and TRBJ1-4; no firm D call. Trimming stripped 8 bases from V and 7 bases from J, with 14 bases between. CDR3 length equals 13 residues. The germline gives CDR1 SGHVS, CDR2 FNYEAQ. The CDR3 region is CASADGPFEKLFF. The CDR3 DNA follows: TGTGCCAGCGCCGACGGTCCTTTTGAAAAACTGTTTTTT.

The chain links TRBV5-1 to TRBJ2-7; D gene unclear. CDR3 size: 15 residues. V lost 0 bases, J lost 0 bases, and 10 bases lay in between. The germline CDR1 and CDR2 sequences are SGHRS and YFSETQ. Here the CDR3 DNA reads TGCGCCAGCAGCTTGGGCCCCTTGAGCTCCTACGAGCAGTACTTC. Protein sequence: CASSLGPLSSYEQYF.

Only one count was recorded for this clonotype. This sequence joins TRBV4-3 and TRBJ2-3; 7 bases fit TRBD1. The length of the CDR3 is 15 residues. The germline gives CDR1 LGHNA, CDR2 YSLEER. Trimming at V came to 5 bases and at J to 2 bases, leaving 7 bases not matched to a gene. The CDR3 here is CASSSGQRFTDTQYF. The CDR3 DNA reads TGCGCCAGCAGCTCGGGACAGCGTTTCACAGATACGCAGTATTTT.

V usage is TRBV4-1 and J usage is TRBJ2-7; a possible D gene is TRBD2 (6 bases). Germline V gene data show CDR1 as MGHRA and CDR2 as YSYEKL. The CDR3 is made up of 15 amino acids. V was clipped by 2 bases and J by 2 bases, with 13 bases between them. The CDR3 DNA reads TGCGCCAGCAGCCAAACGCGGGAACGACCCTACGAGCAGTACTTC. It encodes CASSQTRERPYEQYF.

The chain carries TRBV10-2 and TRBJ1-5; no definite D call. The CDR3 is 13 residues long. V lost 7 bases and J lost 4, with 11 bases in between. Germline V gene lookup returns CDR1 WSHSY and CDR2 SAAADI. Written as DNA, the CDR3 is TGCGCCAGCATGGCCGGGGTGAATCAGCCCCAGCATTTT. It encodes CASMAGVNQPQHF.

The genes are TRBV24-1 and TRBJ2-1; 7 bases agree with TRBD1. The CDR3 consists of 13 residues. Germline CDR1 is KGHDR and CDR2 is SFDVKD. The ends lost 4 bases at V and 10 bases at J; junction bases unmatched: 6. Here the CDR3 reads CATSDPTGNEQFF. Written as DNA, the CDR3 is TGTGCCACCAGTGACCCGACAGGGAACGAGCAGTTCTTC.

The rearrangement joins TRBV7-6 to TRBJ2-5; either TRBD1 or TRBD2 may fit D (5 bases each). From germline, CDR1 is SGHVS and CDR2 FNYEAQ. The ends were cut back, 4 bases at V and 2 bases at J, with 5 bases in the middle. The CDR3 is 12 amino acids. This chain's CDR3 is CASSWGQETQYF. In DNA, the CDR3 is TGTGCCAGCAGCTGGGGGCAAGAGACCCAGTACTTC.

This clonotype was seen more than once but under ten times. The genes are TRBV7-9 and TRBJ1-5; 7 bases line up with TRBD1. V lost 5 bases to trimming and J lost 3 bases; unmatched junction nucleotides: 7. CDR1 SEHNR and CDR2 FQNEAQ come from the germline V gene (reference sequence). This CDR3 spans 15 amino acids. The CDR3 sequence: CASSTDGTVNQPQHF. The CDR3 coding sequence is TGTGCCAGCAGCACAGACGGGACAGTCAATCAGCCCCAGCATTTT.

This clonotype was seen a few times. CDR3 loop: CASREMRRGNQPQHF. DNA for the CDR3: TGTGCCAGCAGGGAGATGAGGCGGGGCAATCAGCCCCAGCATTTT. The rearrangement joins TRBV2 to TRBJ1-5; D remains unclear. This CDR3 comprises 15 residues. Germline CDR1 SNHLY, CDR2 FYNNEI. The ends were cut back, 6 bases at V and 2 bases at J, with 14 bases in the middle.

The chain recombines TRBV20-1 with TRBJ2-3; TRBD1 or TRBD2 may be the D gene (5 bases each). This CDR3 has 15 residues. From germline, CDR1 is DFQATT and CDR2 SNEGSKA (reference sequence). V was clipped by 3 bases and J by 2 bases, with 15 bases between them. CDR3 in DNA: TGCAGTGCTAGTCGGGACCATCAATCCACAGATACGCAGTATTTT. Its translation is CSASRDHQSTDTQYF.

V and J are TRBV7-9 and TRBJ2-7; tentative D call: TRBD1 (6 bases). Germline V CDR1 and CDR2: SEHNR, FQNEAQ (reference sequence). Trimming pared 2 bases from V and 0 bases from J, leaving 14 bases between. The length of the CDR3 is 16 residues. CDR3 nucleotide sequence: TGTGCCAGCAGCTTACCCAGCGTGGACAGCTCCTACGAGCAGTACTTC. As protein: CASSLPSVDSSYEQYF.

The chain links TRBV5-1 to TRBJ2-2, with D hard to call. V was shortened by 0 bases and J by 1 base, with 10 bases between the two germline ends. CDR3 size: 16 residues. Per germline, CDR1 SGHRS and CDR2 YFSETQ. The CDR3 coding sequence is TGCGCCAGCAGCTTGGTACCTCGAGGGAACACCGGGGAGCTGTTTTTT. Protein product: CASSLVPRGNTGELFF. The full variable domain, completed using reference TRBV5-1 and TRBJ2-2, is KAGVTQTPRYLIKTRGQQVTLSCSPISGHRSVSWYQQTPGQGLQFLFEYFSETQRNKGNFPGRFSGRQFSNSRSEMNVSTLELGDSALYLCASSLVPRGNTGELFFGEGSRLTVL.

The V and J genes are TRBV12-3 or TRBV12-4 and TRBJ1-2; TRBD1 is a possible D gene (6 bases). Trimming shortened V by 8 bases and J by 7 bases, and 14 bases separated the two germline ends. The CDR3 has 12 residues. CDR3: CASEGVLAGYTF. DNA for the CDR3: TGTGCCAGCGAGGGGGTGTTAGCTGGCTACACCTTC.

This chain connects TRBV19 to TRBJ2-7; the match to TRBD2 covers 8 bases. The CDR3 sequence is 15 residues long. V was clipped by 6 bases and J by 2 bases; unmatched bases: 9. Germline V gives CDR1 LNHDA, CDR2 SQIVND (reference sequence). CDR3 amino acids: CASSPASGSAYEQYF. The CDR3 DNA follows: TGTGCCAGTAGCCCAGCGAGCGGGAGCGCCTACGAGCAGTACTTC.

The gene calls are TRBV6-5 and TRBJ2-7, with a tentative D call TRBD1 (5 bases). V lost 2 bases and J lost 3, with 14 bases in between. This CDR3 has 15 residues. Germline values: CDR1 MNHEY, CDR2 SVGAGI. CDR3 sequence reads: CASSYSRVTDYEQYF. The CDR3 bases are TGTGCCAGCAGTTACAGCAGGGTTACGGACTACGAGCAGTACTTC.

V usage is TRBV12-3 or TRBV12-4 and J usage is TRBJ2-7; 10 bases map to TRBD1. The CDR3 consists of 14 residues. After removal of 3 bases from V and 5 bases from J, the junction contained 4 bases not matched to a gene. CDR3 region: CASSFGTGAHEQYF. CDR3 coding DNA: TGTGCCAGCAGTTTCGGGACAGGGGCCCACGAGCAGTACTTC.

This chain connects TRBV28 to TRBJ2-3, with 7 positions matching TRBD1. The J segment lost 10 bases and the V segment lost 2 bases, leaving 9 bases of the junction unmatched. The CDR3 runs 14 residues. Germline CDR1 and CDR2: MDHEN and SYDVKM. The CDR3 sequence is CASSLADREAPQYF. CDR3 nucleotide sequence: TGTGCCAGCAGTTTAGCAGACAGGGAAGCGCCGCAGTATTTT.

This chain links TRBV12-3 or TRBV12-4 with TRBJ1-5, with a tentative D call TRBD1 (5 bases). This CDR3 is 13 amino acids long. The V end lost 1 base, the J end lost 5 bases, and 6 bases lay between the germline ends. The CDR3 DNA sequence: TGTGCCAGCAGTTTAGAAGGGGATCAGCCCCAGCATTTT. Its protein is CASSLEGDQPQHF.

The CDR3 DNA reads as TGTGCCAGCAGTTTATCAACTACACGTGAGCAGTACTTC. It specifies CASSLSTTREQYF. The chain joins TRBV27 to TRBJ2-7; D gene uncertain. The CDR3 spans 13 residues. V lost 0 bases and J lost 7, with 10 bases in between. Germline loops: CDR1 MNHEY, CDR2 SMNVEV (reference sequence).

In this sample, this clonotype turned up a few times. The V gene is TRBV2, the J gene TRBJ1-5, with a weak D call TRBD1 (5 bases). The germline V gene encodes CDR1 SNHLY and CDR2 FYNNEI. The CDR3 is made up of 12 amino acids. The V and J ends lost 3 bases and 7 bases respectively, with 7 bases between them. Written as DNA, the CDR3 is TGTGCCAGCAGTGAGCGGGGGCAGCCCCAGCATTTT. This sequence encodes CASSERGQPQHF. Full variable domain (remainder filled in from reference TRBV2 and TRBJ1-5): EPEVTQTPSHQVTQMGQEVILRCVPISNHLYFYWYRQILGQKVEFLVSFYNNEISEKSEIFDDQFSVERPDGSNFTLKIRSTKLEDSAMYFCASSERGQPQHFGDGTRLSIL.

This clonotype appeared a few times. The CDR3 bases are TGTGCCAGCAGCTTACAGCTCCAGGGAACTAATGAAAAACTGTTTTTT. Its protein product is CASSLQLQGTNEKLFF. The chain recombines TRBV11-2 with TRBJ1-4, with a weak D call TRBD1 (5 bases). Trimming shortened V by 2 bases and J by 1 base, and 11 bases separated the two germline ends. Germline V gene lookup returns CDR1 SGHAT and CDR2 FQNNGV. This CDR3 is 16 amino acids long. Together with reference TRBV11-2 and TRBJ1-4, the CDR3 gives the full variable domain: EAGVAQSPRYKIIEKRQSVAFWCNPISGHATLYWYQQILGQGPKLLIQFQNNGVVDDSQLPKDRFSAERLKGVDSTLKIQPAKLEDSAVYLCASSLQLQGTNEKLFFGSGTQLSVL.